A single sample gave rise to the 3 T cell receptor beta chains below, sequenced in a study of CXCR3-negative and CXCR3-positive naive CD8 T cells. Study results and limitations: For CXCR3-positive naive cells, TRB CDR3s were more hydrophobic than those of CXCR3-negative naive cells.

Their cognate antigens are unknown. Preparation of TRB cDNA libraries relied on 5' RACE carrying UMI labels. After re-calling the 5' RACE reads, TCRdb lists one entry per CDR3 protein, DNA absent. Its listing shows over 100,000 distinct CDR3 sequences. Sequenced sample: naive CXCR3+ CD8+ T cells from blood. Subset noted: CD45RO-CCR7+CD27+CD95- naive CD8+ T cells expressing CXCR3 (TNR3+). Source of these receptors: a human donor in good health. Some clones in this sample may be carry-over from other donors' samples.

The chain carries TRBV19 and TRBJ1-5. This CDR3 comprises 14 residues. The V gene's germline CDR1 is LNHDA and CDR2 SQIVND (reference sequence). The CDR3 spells CASATRNSNQPQHF.

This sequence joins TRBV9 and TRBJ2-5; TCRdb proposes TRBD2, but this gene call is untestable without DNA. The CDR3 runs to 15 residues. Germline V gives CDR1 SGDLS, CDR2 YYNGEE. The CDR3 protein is CASSVGTSPQETQYF.

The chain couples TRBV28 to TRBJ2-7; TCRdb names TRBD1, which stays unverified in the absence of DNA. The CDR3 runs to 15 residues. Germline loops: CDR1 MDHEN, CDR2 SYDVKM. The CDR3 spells CASSPIGGGLSEQYF.